The present T cell receptor (beta chain) was sequenced within a study of cytotoxic CD8 clonotypes in ibrutinib-treated CLL. Study-wide context: Once patients had received a median 12 months of treatment, range 6 to 36, response samples were obtained.

TCRdb's table, derived via immunoSEQ multiplex PCR, lists solely in-frame clones and lacks some. The sample includes approximately 84,000 clones, more than 75% of them seen just once. Sequenced material: PBMCs, taken after 12 months of ibrutinib treatment. The clonotype originates from a human donor with chronic lymphocytic leukemia.

CDR3 protein: CASRDRLVTDEQFF. The CDR3 nucleotides read TGTGCCAGCAGGGATAGACTAGTAACCGATGAGCAGTTCTTC. The genes are TRBV5-4 and TRBJ2-1; D is perhaps TRBD2 (6 bases). The CDR3 covers 14 residues. V lost 5 bases, J lost 8 bases, and 17 bases lay in between. CDR1 is SGHNT and CDR2 is YYREEE in the germline V gene (reference sequence).